The rows below give T cell receptor beta chains drawn from one sample of a study of T-cell memory formation after mild COVID-19. One entry per CDR3 protein results from TCRdb running MiXCR on the 5' RACE reads. The table shows 150,000 to 200,000 distinct CDR3 sequences, with about a fifth occurring only once. The material sequenced was PBMCs or a T cell subset sorted from them (not recorded which). These receptor sequences come from a man aged 18 to 30 who had mild COVID-19 (a few samples of this study predate the infection). Cell type and time point are not known. Both conserved end residues are part of each CDR3. Fields, in order: clone size, V gene, D gene, CDR3 length, J gene, CDR3 protein, CDR3 DNA. D genes are given only for firm matches. Clone size, where shown, is once, few, many, or a class for clones that have expanded.

NA	TRBV6-6	NA	14	TRBJ1-5	CASSPQWVNQPQHF	TGTGCCAGCAGCCCACAGTGGGTAAATCAGCCCCAGCATTTT
many	TRBV7-2	NA	12	TRBJ2-3	CASSRDTDTQYF	TGTGCCAGCAGCAGAGATACAGATACGCAGTATTTT
NA	TRBV20-1	NA	16	TRBJ2-2	CSAVVARGPNTGELFF	TGCAGTGCCGTTGTCGCGAGGGGCCCGAACACCGGGGAGCTGTTTTTT
NA	TRBV2	TRBD1	14	TRBJ1-5	CASSAQGGDQPQHF	TGTGCCAGCAGTGCACAGGGGGGGGATCAGCCCCAGCATTTT
few	TRBV7-2	NA	14	TRBJ2-7	CASSLNWGAYEQYF	TGTGCCAGCAGCTTAAACTGGGGGGCATACGAGCAGTACTTC
few	TRBV18	NA	14	TRBJ1-4	CASSPPGTPQKLFF	TGTGCCAGCTCACCACCCGGGACACCTCAAAAACTGTTTTTT
NA	TRBV12-3/TRBV12-4	NA	14	TRBJ2-5	CASSPRGAGETQYF	TGTGCCAGCAGCCCCCGGGGGGCCGGTGAGACCCAGTACTTC
NA	TRBV4-3	TRBD2	17	TRBJ2-3	CASSQERGAGGTDTQYF	TGCGCCAGCAGCCAAGAGCGGGGGGCCGGTGGGACAGATACGCAGTATTTT
NA	TRBV9	NA	14	TRBJ1-1	CASSARPLNTEAFF	TGTGCCAGCAGCGCTCGCCCGTTGAACACTGAAGCTTTCTTT
NA	TRBV9	TRBD2	15	TRBJ2-2	CASSVVGLDGGELFF	TGTGCCAGCAGCGTAGTGGGACTAGATGGCGGGGAGCTGTTTTTT